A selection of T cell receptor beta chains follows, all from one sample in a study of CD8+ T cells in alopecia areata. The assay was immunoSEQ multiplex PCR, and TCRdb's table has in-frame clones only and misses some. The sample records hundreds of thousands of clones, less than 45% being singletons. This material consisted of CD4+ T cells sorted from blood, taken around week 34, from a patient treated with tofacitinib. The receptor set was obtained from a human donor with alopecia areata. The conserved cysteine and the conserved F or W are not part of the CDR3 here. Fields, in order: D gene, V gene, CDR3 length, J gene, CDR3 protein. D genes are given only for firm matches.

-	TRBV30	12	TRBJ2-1	AWGWWQGRNEQF
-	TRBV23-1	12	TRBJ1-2	ASSQSRGAYGYT
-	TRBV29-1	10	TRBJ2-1	SVERDYNEQF
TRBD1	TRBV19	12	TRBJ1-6	ASLGTGENSPLH
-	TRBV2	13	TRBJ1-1	ASSLSGTTNTEAF
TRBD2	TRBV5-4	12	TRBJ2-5	ASSETSGRETQY
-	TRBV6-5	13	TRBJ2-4	ASSFSRDGKNIQY
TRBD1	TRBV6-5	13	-	ASSFAGTGLGEQY
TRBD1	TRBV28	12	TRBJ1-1	ASSSGQGNTEAF
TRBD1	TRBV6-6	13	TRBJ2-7	ASSSAGTGGYEQY
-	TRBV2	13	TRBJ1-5	ASEGYPNSNQPQH
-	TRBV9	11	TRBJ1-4	ASSVATNEKLF
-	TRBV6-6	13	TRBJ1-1	ASSYGGGSNTEAF
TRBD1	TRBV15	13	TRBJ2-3	ATSRQTGSLDTQY
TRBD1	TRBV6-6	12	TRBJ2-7	ASSSTQGAREQY
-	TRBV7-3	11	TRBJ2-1	ASSFQEYNEQF
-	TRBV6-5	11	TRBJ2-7	ASSYMQGREQY
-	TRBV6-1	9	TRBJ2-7	ASAGGYEQY
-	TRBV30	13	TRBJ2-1	AWSEKGLSYNEQF
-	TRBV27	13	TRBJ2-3	ASQTGRGYTDTQY
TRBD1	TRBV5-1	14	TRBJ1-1	ASSYYRDSWNTEAF
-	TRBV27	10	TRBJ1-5	ASSLLGQPQH
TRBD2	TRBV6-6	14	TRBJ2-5	ASCSSLGGGGETQY
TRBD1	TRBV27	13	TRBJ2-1	ASSPAGTGGNEQF
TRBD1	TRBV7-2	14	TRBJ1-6	ASSRPGTGVRAPLH
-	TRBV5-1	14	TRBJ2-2	ASSLEWGSNTGELF
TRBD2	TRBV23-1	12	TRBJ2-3	ASQVERGTDTQY
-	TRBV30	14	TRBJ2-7	AWSVNPTGKGYEQY
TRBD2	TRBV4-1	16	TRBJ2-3	ASSQGLASGRGLDTQY
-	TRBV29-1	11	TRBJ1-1	SVFGRVNTEAF
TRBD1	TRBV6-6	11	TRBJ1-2	ASSPTGDYGYT
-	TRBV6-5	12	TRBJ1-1	ASKPGGPNTEAF
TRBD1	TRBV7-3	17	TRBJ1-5	ASSLDRGPYDFSNQPQH
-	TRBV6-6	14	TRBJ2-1	ASSWRGVNQYNEQF
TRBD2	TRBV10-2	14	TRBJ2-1	ASSTIAGATYNEQF
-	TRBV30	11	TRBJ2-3	AWSVGGTDTQY
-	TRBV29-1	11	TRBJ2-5	SGGTVAAETQY
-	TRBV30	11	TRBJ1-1	AWSVKLARAAF
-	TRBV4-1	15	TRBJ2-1	ASSRRYIMSRDNEQF
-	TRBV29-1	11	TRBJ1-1	SVELDSPNEAF
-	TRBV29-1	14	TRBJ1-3	SVGIGDSVSGNTIY
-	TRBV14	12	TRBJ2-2	ASSQEQSPGELF
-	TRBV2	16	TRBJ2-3	ASSEGVGWYPLTDTQY
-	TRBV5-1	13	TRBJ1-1	ASSLSTTRDTEAF
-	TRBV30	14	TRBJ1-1	AWSRRPDRLERGAF
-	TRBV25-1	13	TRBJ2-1	ASSESGSAVHEQF
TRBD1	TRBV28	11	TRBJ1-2	ASEGGNNYGYT
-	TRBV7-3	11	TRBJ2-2	ASSSGYTGELF
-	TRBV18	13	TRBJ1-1	ASSPRSARDTEAF
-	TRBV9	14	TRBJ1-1	ASSATGDRGSTEAF
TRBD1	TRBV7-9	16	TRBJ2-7	ASTNYPGGRGLSYEQY
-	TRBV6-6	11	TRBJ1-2	ASSHMDGDGYT
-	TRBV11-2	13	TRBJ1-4	ASSVPTPGYEKLF
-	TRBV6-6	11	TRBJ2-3	ASSTEWPDTQY
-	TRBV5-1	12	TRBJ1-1	ASSLTGVHTEAF